This TCR beta chain comes out of a study of T cells in Graves' hyperthyroidism and ophthalmopathy. Graves' hyperthyroidism was deemed stable given no ophthalmopathy progression within 18 months. The V gene's germline CDR1 is SNHLY and CDR2 FYNNEI. Trimming shortened V by 1 base and J by 0 bases, and 18 bases separated the two germline ends. The CDR3 loop spans 18 amino acids. The source material, RNA transcripts, was used to amplify TCR beta CDR3 regions. The HTBI primer set drove a first-round RT-PCR of the TCR CDR3. TCRdb called the multiplex PCR reads again in MiXCR, with one record for every CDR3 protein. The repertoire has some 760,000 distinct CDR3 sequences, about 15% of them found once; the top ten carry roughly 10%. This clonotype was detected ten times or more.

This sequence was found in a woman aged 18-29 years with Graves' hyperthyroidism. This chain connects TRBV2 to TRBJ1-1; D uncertain. The sequencing sample was made of blood. The CDR3 DNA follows: TGTGCCAGCAGTGAAGTATTTACCCGGATTGGTTTGAACACTGAAGCTTTCTTT. This translates into CASSEVFTRIGLNTEAFF.